This entry describes one TCR beta chain. The data were obtained in a study of blood T cell repertoires in COVID-19. Study-level information: T cells, B-cell-depleted T cells, or PBMCs supplied cDNA or gDNA.

Sequenced by immunoSEQ multiplex PCR; TCRdb stores in-frame clones only, minus some. The sample records about 190,000 clones, 84% being singletons. Germline V gives CDR1 MNHEY, CDR2 SMNVEV (reference sequence). The trim removed 5 bases at V and 7 bases at J, leaving 9 bases unmatched. This CDR3 spans 15 amino acids. The TCR comes from a human donor in a cohort sampled during active COVID-19. The genes are TRBV27 and TRBJ1-4; 8 bases match TRBD1. Sample: peripheral blood. DNA of the CDR3: TGTGCCAGCAGTGCTCAGGGGGCGCGGGTTGAAAAACTGTTTTTT. Translation: CASSAQGARVEKLFF.